These T cell receptor beta chains were read from a single sample in a study of low-dose radiotherapy and immunotherapy resistance in tumors. Each CDR3 protein gets one entry after TCRdb re-called the reads with MiXCR. The sample carries 50,000 or so distinct CDR3 sequences, 20% to 25% recorded once. The source material was PBMCs, sampled after low-dose radiotherapy plus immunotherapy. These TCRs come from a male donor with prostate cancer. The CDR3 runs from the conserved cysteine through the conserved F or W. Each record gives: D gene, clone size, V gene, J gene, CDR3 DNA, CDR3 protein. The D gene is left open where the match is weak. Clone size appears in some rows only: once, few, many, or a class for an expanded clone.

D gene: NA
clone size: NA
V gene: TRBV7-9
J gene: TRBJ2-3
CDR3 DNA: TGTGTGACCGGCGCAGATACGCAGTATTTT
CDR3 protein: CVTGADTQYF

D gene: TRBD2
clone size: many
V gene: TRBV14
J gene: TRBJ2-7
CDR3 DNA: TGTGCCAGCAGCCAAGGATGGGAGGGTCCCTACGAGCAGTACTTC
CDR3 protein: CASSQGWEGPYEQYF

D gene: TRBD2
clone size: many
V gene: TRBV29-1
J gene: TRBJ2-5
CDR3 DNA: TGCAGCGTTGCGGTGGGCGGGAGGATTGAGACCCAGTACTTC
CDR3 protein: CSVAVGGRIETQYF

D gene: NA
clone size: NA
V gene: TRBV5-1
J gene: TRBJ2-7
CDR3 DNA: TGCGCCAGCAGCCTTAGCGTCAACTCCTACGAGCAGTACTTC
CDR3 protein: CASSLSVNSYEQYF

D gene: NA
clone size: many
V gene: TRBV7-3
J gene: TRBJ1-1
CDR3 DNA: TGTGCCAGCAGCTTAACTCCCCGGGGGCGTGGAACTGAAGCTTTCTTT
CDR3 protein: CASSLTPRGRGTEAFF

D gene: TRBD2
clone size: many
V gene: TRBV5-1
J gene: TRBJ2-1
CDR3 DNA: TGCGCCAGCAGCTGGAGCGGGGGGGGCAATGAGCAGTTCTTC
CDR3 protein: CASSWSGGGNEQFF

D gene: TRBD2
clone size: many
V gene: TRBV2
J gene: TRBJ2-2
CDR3 DNA: TGTGCCAGCAGTAGATCCGGGGCGGGGGTCGGGGAGCTGTTTTTT
CDR3 protein: CASSRSGAGVGELFF

D gene: TRBD1
clone size: many
V gene: TRBV6-6
J gene: TRBJ1-1
CDR3 DNA: TGTGCCAGCAGTTACGGGTTGACAGGGGAAAACACTGAAGCTTTCTTT
CDR3 protein: CASSYGLTGENTEAFF

D gene: NA
clone size: many
V gene: TRBV7-3
J gene: TRBJ2-7
CDR3 DNA: TGTGCCAGCAGTTCCAACTTGGGGTACGAGCAGTACTTC
CDR3 protein: CASSSNLGYEQYF

D gene: TRBD1
clone size: many
V gene: TRBV4-3
J gene: TRBJ2-2
CDR3 DNA: TGCGCCAGCAGCCGCAGGACAGGGACCGGGGAGCTGTTTTTT
CDR3 protein: CASSRRTGTGELFF

D gene: NA
clone size: many
V gene: TRBV7-9
J gene: TRBJ2-5
CDR3 DNA: TGTGCCAGCAGCCCCCTACAAGAGACCCAGTACTTC
CDR3 protein: CASSPLQETQYF

D gene: TRBD1
clone size: many
V gene: TRBV23-1
J gene: TRBJ1-3
CDR3 DNA: TGCGCCAGCACCACCGGGACAGGGGCTTCTAGCAACTCTGGAAACACCATATATTTT
CDR3 protein: CASTTGTGASSNSGNTIYF

D gene: TRBD2
clone size: NA
V gene: TRBV5-1
J gene: TRBJ2-1
CDR3 DNA: TGCGCCAGCAGGGAACCGGGACTAGCGGGGTACAATGAGCAGTTCTTC
CDR3 protein: CASREPGLAGYNEQFF

D gene: TRBD2
clone size: many
V gene: TRBV2
J gene: TRBJ2-3
CDR3 DNA: TGTGCCAGCGCGAGGGGGCGGGGGGGCTTGAATACGCAGTATTTT
CDR3 protein: CASARGRGGLNTQYF

D gene: TRBD2
clone size: NA
V gene: TRBV6-2/TRBV6-3
J gene: TRBJ2-7
CDR3 DNA: TGTGCCAGCAGTCCTAATAGCGGGAGTTACGAGCAGTACTTC
CDR3 protein: CASSPNSGSYEQYF

D gene: NA
clone size: many
V gene: TRBV7-9
J gene: TRBJ2-7
CDR3 DNA: TGTGCCAGCAGCTTAGTTGGGACCACCGCCCCTGTGCAGTACTTC
CDR3 protein: CASSLVGTTAPVQYF

D gene: NA
clone size: NA
V gene: TRBV12-3/TRBV12-4
J gene: TRBJ2-1
CDR3 DNA: TGTGCCAGCAGCCAAATAGGTCCCTATGAGCAGTTCTTC
CDR3 protein: CASSQIGPYEQFF